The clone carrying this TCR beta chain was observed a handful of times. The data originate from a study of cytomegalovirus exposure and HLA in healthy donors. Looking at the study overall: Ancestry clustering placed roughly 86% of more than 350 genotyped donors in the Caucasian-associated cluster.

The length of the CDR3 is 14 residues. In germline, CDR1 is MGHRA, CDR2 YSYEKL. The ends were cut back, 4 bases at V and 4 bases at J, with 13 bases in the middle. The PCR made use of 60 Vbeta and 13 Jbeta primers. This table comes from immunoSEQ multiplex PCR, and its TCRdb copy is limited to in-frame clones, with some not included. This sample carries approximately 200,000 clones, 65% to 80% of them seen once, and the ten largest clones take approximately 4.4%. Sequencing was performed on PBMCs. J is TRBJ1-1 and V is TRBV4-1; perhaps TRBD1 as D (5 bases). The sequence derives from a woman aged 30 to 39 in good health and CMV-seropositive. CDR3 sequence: CASSPTRGTTEAFF. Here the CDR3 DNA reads TGCGCCAGCAGCCCCACCCGCGGGACCACTGAAGCTTTCTTT.